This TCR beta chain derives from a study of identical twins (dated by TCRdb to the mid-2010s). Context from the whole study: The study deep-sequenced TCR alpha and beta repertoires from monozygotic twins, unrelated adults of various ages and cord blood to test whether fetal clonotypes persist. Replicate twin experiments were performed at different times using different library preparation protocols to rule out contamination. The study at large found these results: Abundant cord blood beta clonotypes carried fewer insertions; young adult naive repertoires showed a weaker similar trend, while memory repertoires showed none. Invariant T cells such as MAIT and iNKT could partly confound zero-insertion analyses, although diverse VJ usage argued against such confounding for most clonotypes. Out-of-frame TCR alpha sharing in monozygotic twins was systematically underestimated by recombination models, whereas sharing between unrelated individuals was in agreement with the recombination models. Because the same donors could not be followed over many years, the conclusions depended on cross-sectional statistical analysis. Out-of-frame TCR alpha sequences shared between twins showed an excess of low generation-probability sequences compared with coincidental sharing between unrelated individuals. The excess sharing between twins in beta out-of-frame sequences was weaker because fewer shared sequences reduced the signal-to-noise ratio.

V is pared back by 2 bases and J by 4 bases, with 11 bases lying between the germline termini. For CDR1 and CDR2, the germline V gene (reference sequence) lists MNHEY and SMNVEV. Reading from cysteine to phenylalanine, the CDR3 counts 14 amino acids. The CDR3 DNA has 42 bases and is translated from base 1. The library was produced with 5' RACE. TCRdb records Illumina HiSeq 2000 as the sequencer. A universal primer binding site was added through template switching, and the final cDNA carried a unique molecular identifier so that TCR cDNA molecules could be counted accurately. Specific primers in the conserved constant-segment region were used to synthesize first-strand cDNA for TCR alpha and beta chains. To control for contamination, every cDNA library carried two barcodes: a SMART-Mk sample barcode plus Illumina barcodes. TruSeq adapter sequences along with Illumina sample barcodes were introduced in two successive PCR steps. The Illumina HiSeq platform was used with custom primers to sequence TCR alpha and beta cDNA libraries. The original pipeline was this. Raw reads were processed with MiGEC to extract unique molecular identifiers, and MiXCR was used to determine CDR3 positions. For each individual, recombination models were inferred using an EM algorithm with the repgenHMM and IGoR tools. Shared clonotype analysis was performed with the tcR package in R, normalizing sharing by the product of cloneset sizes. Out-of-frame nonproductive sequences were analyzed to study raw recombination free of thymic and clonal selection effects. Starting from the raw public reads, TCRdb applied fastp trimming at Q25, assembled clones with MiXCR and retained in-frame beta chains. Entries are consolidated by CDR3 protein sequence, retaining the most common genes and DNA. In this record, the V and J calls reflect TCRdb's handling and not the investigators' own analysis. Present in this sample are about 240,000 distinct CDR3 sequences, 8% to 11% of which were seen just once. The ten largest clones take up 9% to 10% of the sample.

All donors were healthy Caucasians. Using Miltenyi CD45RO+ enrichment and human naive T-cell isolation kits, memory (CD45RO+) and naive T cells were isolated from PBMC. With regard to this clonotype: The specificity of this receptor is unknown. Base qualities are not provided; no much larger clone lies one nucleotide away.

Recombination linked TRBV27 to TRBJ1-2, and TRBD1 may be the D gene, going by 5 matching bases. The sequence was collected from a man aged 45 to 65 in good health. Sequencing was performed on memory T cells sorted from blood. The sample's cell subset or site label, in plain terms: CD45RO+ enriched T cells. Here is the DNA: TGTGCCAGCAGTTTACAGGGTATTGGCTATGGCTACACCTTC. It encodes CASSLQGIGYGYTF.